The entry below describes one T cell receptor beta chain. The CDR3 totals 14 residues. Per the germline V gene, CDR1 is SQVTM and CDR2 is ANQGSEA. Trimming removed 7 bases from V and 4 bases from J, with 19 bases in between. The data stem from a study of blood T cell repertoires in COVID-19. Overall study context: The study drew acute and convalescent COVID-19 samples from the United States, Italy and Spain. Sample material is recorded as cDNA or gDNA derived from T cells, B-cell-depleted T cells, or PBMCs.

Methods used by the authors: Amplification from reference gene primers served as the basis for estimated nucleated cell counts. Clones were sequenced by immunoSEQ multiplex PCR, and TCRdb holds only the in-frame ones, with some missing. The DNA gave D and trimming, while V, J and clone size come from that table. The sample lists about 160,000 clones, approximately 90% seen once, with 0.53% in the top ten. The chain carries TRBV29-1 and TRBJ2-5; D is perhaps TRBD2 (5 bases). This receptor was taken from a man in his fifties with acute or convalescent COVID-19. Input material: peripheral blood. The DNA for the CDR3 is TGCAGCGCTGTTTGGGTTATCGCGGGAGAGACCCAGTACTTC. Translation gives CSAVWVIAGETQYF.